A selection of T cell receptor beta chains follows, all from one sample in a study of shared clonotypes between healthy human individuals. The repertoire was sequenced with immunoSEQ multiplex PCR; TCRdb's copy has only in-frame clones and lacks some. The table records 2.5 million or so clones, around 94% of them present only once. Sequences were obtained from naive CD4+ T cells sorted from blood. All receptors derive from a man aged 18 to 29 in good health. The conserved cysteine and the conserved F or W are not part of the CDR3 here. The order of the fields is V gene, clone size, J gene, D gene, CDR3 protein. The D gene is left open where the match is weak. Clone size is given for some rows only: seen once, a few or many times, or a class if the clone is expanded.

TRBV5-1	-	TRBJ2-1	TRBD2	ASSLAGYSYNEQF
TRBV2	few	TRBJ1-5	-	ASRVQGEPQH
TRBV7-2	-	TRBJ1-1	-	ASSLKGQNTEAF
TRBV7-3	-	TRBJ2-2	TRBD1	ASSRQGAQTGELF
TRBV4-3	-	TRBJ2-1	-	ASSQVGSVSNEQF
TRBV30	-	TRBJ2-2	-	AWRWASNTGELF
TRBV10-1	-	TRBJ2-1	-	ASSESGRGYEDEQF
TRBV28	-	TRBJ2-7	-	ASISGGSYEQY
TRBV7-9	-	TRBJ1-4	-	ASSSPGQTEKLF
TRBV23-1	few	TRBJ1-1	-	ASSTKNRWPPIDTEAF
TRBV5-4	-	TRBJ2-6	TRBD2	ASSPGGIISGANVLT
TRBV9	-	TRBJ2-3	-	ASSVSGGTDTQY
TRBV15	-	TRBJ2-1	-	ATSRALQGSSVANNEQF
TRBV20-1	-	TRBJ2-5	-	SARGRETQY
TRBV5-4	-	TRBJ2-3	-	ASSLKESPSTDTQY
TRBV2	once	TRBJ1-2	-	ASSGTHGYT
TRBV7-2	-	TRBJ2-3	-	ASSFSRADTQY
TRBV4-1	-	TRBJ2-5	-	ASSQEGPVARETQY
TRBV6-1	-	TRBJ2-7	-	ASMFGSAEQY
TRBV30	few	TRBJ1-2	-	AWVPGKANYGYT
TRBV9	-	TRBJ2-2	TRBD2	ASSVEASGPGELF
TRBV6-1	-	TRBJ2-7	-	ASSEGATGEQY
TRBV28	-	TRBJ1-2	-	ATNTNYGYT
TRBV19	-	TRBJ1-5	-	ASRLDYSNQPQH
TRBV18	-	TRBJ2-2	-	ASSPETTGELF
TRBV11-3	-	TRBJ2-1	TRBD1	ASSLEGTENNEQF
TRBV19	-	TRBJ1-1	-	ASSMGGPSTTEAF
TRBV5-4	-	TRBJ2-5	-	ASSPARREETQY
TRBV7-9	-	TRBJ1-6	-	ASSPQLHLSSYNSPLH
TRBV2	once	TRBJ1-6	-	ASKGTENSPLH
TRBV18	-	TRBJ1-1	TRBD1	ASSLQGRTEAF
TRBV15	-	TRBJ1-3	-	ATSRPADSGNTIY
TRBV19	-	TRBJ2-1	TRBD2	ASKIGVAGGQYNEQF
TRBV2	-	TRBJ2-1	TRBD2	ASSEEGGGIYNEQF
TRBV6-1	-	TRBJ1-5	-	ASSGYLGGSNQPQH
TRBV7-2	-	TRBJ2-4	-	ASSLVAEKNIQY
TRBV6-5	-	TRBJ2-7	TRBD1	ASSCRTGTGANEQY
TRBV7-2	-	TRBJ2-5	-	ASSLLGYQETQY
TRBV4-2	-	TRBJ2-3	-	ASSQDGARTDTQY
TRBV5-4	-	TRBJ1-2	-	ASSLNRAGDNYGYT
TRBV7-9	-	TRBJ2-5	-	ASSLERGQETQY
TRBV10-3	-	TRBJ2-5	TRBD2	AISESGIAGRETQY
TRBV23-1	-	TRBJ2-5	-	ASSRTGSQETQY
TRBV18	-	TRBJ2-5	-	ASSPPTGGGETQY
TRBV14	-	TRBJ1-6	-	ASTSFDNSPLH
TRBV13	-	TRBJ2-5	-	ASSLRPSLREETQY
TRBV2	-	TRBJ2-7	TRBD2	ASQRGEGLYEQY
TRBV18	-	TRBJ1-3	-	ASSPGWGAGNTIY